This T cell receptor (beta chain) emerged from a study of blood T cells in healthy people across ages. A second PCR, run for about 6 to 11 cycles, used a sample-barcoded 5' primer plus a J-beta primer mix. TCRdb ran MiXCR on the 5' RACE reads and lists one entry per CDR3 protein. The table has over 1.5 million distinct CDR3 sequences, about 50% seen once. Source material: blood. This TCR was sampled from a woman aged 35 to 49 in good health.

In DNA form, the CDR3 reads TGTGCCAGCAGTACAGGGTTCTCACCCCTCCACTTT. Protein: CASSTGFSPLHF. The chain joins TRBV2 to TRBJ1-6; tentatively, D is TRBD1 (6 bases). With 5 bases removed from V and 10 bases from J, the gap between germline ends came to 9 bases. Germline V gene sequence: CDR1 SNHLY, CDR2 FYNNEI. This CDR3 region has 12 residues.